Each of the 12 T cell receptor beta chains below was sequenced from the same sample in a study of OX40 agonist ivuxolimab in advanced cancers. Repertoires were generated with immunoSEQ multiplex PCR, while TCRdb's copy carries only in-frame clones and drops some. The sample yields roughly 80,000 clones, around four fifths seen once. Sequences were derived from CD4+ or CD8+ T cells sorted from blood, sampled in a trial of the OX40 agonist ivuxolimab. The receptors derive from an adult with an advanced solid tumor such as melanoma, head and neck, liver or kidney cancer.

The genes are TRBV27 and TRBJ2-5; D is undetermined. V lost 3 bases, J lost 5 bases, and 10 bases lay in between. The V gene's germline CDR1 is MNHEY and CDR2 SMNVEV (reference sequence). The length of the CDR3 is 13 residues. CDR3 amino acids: CASSFERTETQYF. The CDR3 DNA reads TGTGCCAGCAGTTTTGAAAGGACCGAGACCCAGTACTTC.

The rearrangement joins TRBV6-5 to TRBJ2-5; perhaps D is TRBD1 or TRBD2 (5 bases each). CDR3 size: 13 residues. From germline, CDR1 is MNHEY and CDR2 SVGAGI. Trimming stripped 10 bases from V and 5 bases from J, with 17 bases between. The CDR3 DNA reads TGTGCCACCCGACAGCGGCCGTCGGAGACCCAGTACTTC. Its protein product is CATRQRPSETQYF.

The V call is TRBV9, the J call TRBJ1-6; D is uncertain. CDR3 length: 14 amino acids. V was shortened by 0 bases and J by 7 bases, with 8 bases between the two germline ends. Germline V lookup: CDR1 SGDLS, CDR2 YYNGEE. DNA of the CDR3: TGTGCCAGCAGCGTAGTTGCAGAAAATTCACCCCTCCACTTT. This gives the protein CASSVVAENSPLHF.

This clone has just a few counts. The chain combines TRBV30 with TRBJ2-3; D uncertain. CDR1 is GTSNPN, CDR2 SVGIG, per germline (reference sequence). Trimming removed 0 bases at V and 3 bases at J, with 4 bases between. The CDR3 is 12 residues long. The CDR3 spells CAWSVVTDTQYF. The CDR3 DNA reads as TGTGCCTGGAGTGTTGTGACAGATACGCAGTATTTT.

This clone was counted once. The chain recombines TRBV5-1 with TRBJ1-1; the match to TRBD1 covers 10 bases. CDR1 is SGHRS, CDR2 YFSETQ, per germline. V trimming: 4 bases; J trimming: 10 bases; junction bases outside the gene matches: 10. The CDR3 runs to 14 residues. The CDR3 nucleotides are TGCGCCAGCAGCCAAGTAGGGACAGGGGTTGGAGCTTTCTTT. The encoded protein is CASSQVGTGVGAFF.

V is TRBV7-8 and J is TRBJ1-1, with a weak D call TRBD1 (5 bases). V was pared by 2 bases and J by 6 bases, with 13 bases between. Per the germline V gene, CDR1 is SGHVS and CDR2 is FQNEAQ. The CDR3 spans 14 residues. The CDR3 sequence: CASSLSPGDAEAFF. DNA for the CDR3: TGTGCCAGCAGCTTAAGTCCGGGGGATGCTGAAGCTTTCTTT.

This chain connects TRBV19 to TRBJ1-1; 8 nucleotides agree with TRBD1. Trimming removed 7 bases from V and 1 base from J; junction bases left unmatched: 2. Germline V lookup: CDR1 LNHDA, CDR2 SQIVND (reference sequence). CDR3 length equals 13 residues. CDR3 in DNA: TGTGCCAGTACACAGGGGGAGAACACTGAAGCTTTCTTT. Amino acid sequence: CASTQGENTEAFF.

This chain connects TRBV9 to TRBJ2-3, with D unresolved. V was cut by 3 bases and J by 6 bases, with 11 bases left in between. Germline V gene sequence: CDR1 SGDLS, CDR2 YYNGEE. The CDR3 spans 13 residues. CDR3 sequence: CASSADLLDTQYF. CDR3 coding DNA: TGTGCCAGCAGCGCTGACCTACTGGATACGCAGTATTTT.

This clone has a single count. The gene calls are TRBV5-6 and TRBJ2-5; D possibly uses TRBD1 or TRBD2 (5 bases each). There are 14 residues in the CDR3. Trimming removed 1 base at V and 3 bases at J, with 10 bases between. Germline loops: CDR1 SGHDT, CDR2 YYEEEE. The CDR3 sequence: CASSLPGAKETQYF. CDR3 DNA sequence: TGTGCCAGCAGCTTGCCCGGGGCCAAAGAGACCCAGTACTTC.

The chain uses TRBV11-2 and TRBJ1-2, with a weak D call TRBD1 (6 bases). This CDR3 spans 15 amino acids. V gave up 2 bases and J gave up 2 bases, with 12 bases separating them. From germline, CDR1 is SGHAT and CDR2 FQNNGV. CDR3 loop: CASSLRGRGNYGYTF. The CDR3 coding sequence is TGTGCCAGCAGCTTAAGGGGGAGGGGGAACTATGGCTACACCTTC.

The CDR3 loop reads CASSLEGIGWDGEQYF. The CDR3 bases are TGCGCCAGCAGCTTGGAAGGAATAGGGTGGGACGGCGAGCAGTACTTC. The chain has TRBV5-1 and TRBJ2-7; perhaps D is TRBD1 or TRBD2 (5 bases each). The CDR3 has 16 residues. The V and J ends lost 0 bases and 6 bases respectively, with 19 bases between them. Germline V gene data show CDR1 as SGHRS and CDR2 as YFSETQ.

Written as DNA, the CDR3 is TGTGCCAGCAGCGCGGGACTAGCGGGTCTGGATGAGCAGTTCTTC. As protein: CASSAGLAGLDEQFF. The V and J genes are TRBV9 and TRBJ2-1, with 12 bases that match TRBD2. The trim removed 3 bases at V and 8 bases at J, leaving 6 bases unmatched. CDR3 size: 15 residues. Germline V lookup: CDR1 SGDLS, CDR2 YYNGEE. Full variable domain (missing parts from reference TRBV9 and TRBJ2-1): DSGVTQTPKHLITATGQRVTLRCSPRSGDLSVYWYQQSLDQGLQFLIQYYNGEERAKGNILERFSAQQFPDLHSELNLSSLELGDSALYFCASSAGLAGLDEQFFGPGTRLTVL.